Listed below are T cell receptor beta chains from one sample, sequenced in a study of cytomegalovirus exposure and HLA in healthy donors. Repertoires were generated with immunoSEQ multiplex PCR, while TCRdb's copy carries only in-frame clones and drops some. Here the sample spans nearly 200,000 clones, 70% to 85% being singletons. Sequencing was carried out using PBMCs. The source is a woman between 25 and 40 years old in good health and CMV-seropositive. Both conserved end residues are part of each CDR3. D genes are given only for firm matches. The size entry is marked missing in some rows and otherwise reads once, few, many or a size class.

size	V	J	D	DNA	CDR3
NA	TRBV19	TRBJ2-2	NA	TGTGCCAGTAGTGCTCTTCAGGGGACCGGGGAGCTGTTTTTT	CASSALQGTGELFF
NA	TRBV27	TRBJ2-7	TRBD2	TGTGCCAGCTCCTGGACTAGCGGAGCCTACGAGCAGTACTTC	CASSWTSGAYEQYF
NA	TRBV5-1	TRBJ2-1	TRBD2	TGCGCCAGCAGCTGGGGAGCGGGAGCCTACAATGAGCAGTTCTTC	CASSWGAGAYNEQFF
NA	TRBV9	TRBJ1-5	NA	TGTGCCAGAACCAGGGATGGCAATCAGCCCCAGCATTTT	CARTRDGNQPQHF
NA	TRBV9	TRBJ2-3	TRBD1	TGTGCCAGCAGGCGACAGGGGGTGCAGGCAGATACGCAGTATTTT	CASRRQGVQADTQYF
NA	TRBV15	TRBJ1-1	NA	TGTGCCACCAGCAGAGTGAGCACTGAAGCTTTCTTT	CATSRVSTEAFF
NA	TRBV5-6	TRBJ1-1	NA	TGTGCCAGCAGCTTGGGGACAGTCACTGAAGCTTTCTTT	CASSLGTVTEAFF
NA	TRBV7-6	TRBJ2-2	NA	TGTGCCAGCAGCTTTCAGTCAGGGAAAGATCGGAGCACCGGGGAGCTGTTTTTT	CASSFQSGKDRSTGELFF
once	TRBV5-1	TRBJ2-7	NA	TGCGCCAGCAGTCCCCTCGGGGTTAGCTCCTACGAGCAGTACTTC	CASSPLGVSSYEQYF
NA	TRBV29-1	TRBJ2-3	NA	TGCAGCGCGGGGAGACTTCTTCACTCGGATACGCAGTATTTT	CSAGRLLHSDTQYF
NA	TRBV28	TRBJ2-1	TRBD2	TGTGCCAGCAGGAAACTTGTGGCGGGAGCTAAGAATGAGCAGTTCTTC	CASRKLVAGAKNEQFF
NA	TRBV5-1	TRBJ2-7	TRBD1	TGCGCCAGCAGCTTGGCGGGACAGGGCTCCTACGAGCAGTACTTC	CASSLAGQGSYEQYF
NA	TRBV11-2	TRBJ2-1	TRBD2	TGTGCCAGCAGCTTAGTACTAGCGGGAGTTCTGGATGAGCAGTTCTTC	CASSLVLAGVLDEQFF
NA	TRBV29-1	TRBJ2-1	TRBD2	TGCAGCGTTGGAGGGATTAGATCGGGAGGAAACAATGAGCAGTTCTTC	CSVGGIRSGGNNEQFF
NA	TRBV28	TRBJ2-5	TRBD2	TGTGCCAGCAGCCCTACTAGCGGGACTTACCAAGAGACCCAGTACTTC	CASSPTSGTYQETQYF
NA	TRBV5-1	TRBJ2-5	NA	TGCGCCAGCAGCCGAGCATTACAAGAGACCCAGTACTTC	CASSRALQETQYF
NA	TRBV6-4	TRBJ2-3	NA	TGTGCCAGCAGTGACTCGAGTTATACGCAGTATTTT	CASSDSSYTQYF
NA	TRBV28	TRBJ2-7	NA	TGTGCCAGCTACTCGGGGTTGGGCTACGAGCAGTACTTC	CASYSGLGYEQYF
NA	TRBV9	TRBJ2-2	NA	TGTGCCAGCACCTTCCTATTCACCGGGGAGCTGTTTTTT	CASTFLFTGELFF
NA	TRBV9	TRBJ2-1	NA	TGTGCCAGCAGCGTAGGGCCGGGTGAGCAGTTCTTC	CASSVGPGEQFF
NA	TRBV5-6	TRBJ2-2	NA	TGTGCCAGCAGCTTGGCCGTTTCTCCCGGGGAGCTGTTTTTT	CASSLAVSPGELFF
NA	TRBV19	TRBJ2-7	NA	TGTGCCAGTAGTATAGGGACAGACTACGAGCAGTACTTC	CASSIGTDYEQYF
NA	TRBV29-1	TRBJ2-1	TRBD1	TGCAGCGTTGCTAGGGGGACAGTGCGCAACAATGAGCAGTTCTTC	CSVARGTVRNNEQFF
NA	TRBV10-3	TRBJ2-7	NA	TGTGCCGTCTCGGACACGGAGCCCTACGAGCAGTACTTC	CAVSDTEPYEQYF
NA	TRBV5-6	TRBJ2-3	TRBD2	TGTGCCAGCAGCTTGGTCCTAGCGGGAGGCTATTCCACAGATACGCAGTATTTT	CASSLVLAGGYSTDTQYF
NA	TRBV9	TRBJ2-1	NA	TGTGCCAGCAGCGCGTGGAGGGGGCCTGAGCAGTTCTTC	CASSAWRGPEQFF
NA	TRBV28	TRBJ2-7	NA	TGTGCCAGCAGTTTATCCAGGGTCCACGAGCAGTACTTC	CASSLSRVHEQYF
NA	TRBV28	TRBJ2-1	NA	TGTGCCAGCTTTGCCCGCGAGGGTCCTTACAATGAGCAGTTCTTC	CASFAREGPYNEQFF
NA	TRBV7-2	TRBJ2-4	TRBD2	TGTGCCAGCAGCTTCACCACCGGGACTAGCGTCATTCAGTACTTC	CASSFTTGTSVIQYF
medium-sized	TRBV23-1	TRBJ2-1	NA	TGCGCCAGCAGTTTTTCTACCCCTATACCCTCGGGTGAGCAGTTCTTC	CASSFSTPIPSGEQFF
NA	TRBV6-6	TRBJ2-3	NA	TGTGCCAGCAGACCTGAGGGTCCCACAGATACGCAGTATTTT	CASRPEGPTDTQYF
NA	TRBV29-1	TRBJ2-5	NA	TGCAGCGTTGAAGTTGAGGAAGGTTTGGAGACCCAGTACTTC	CSVEVEEGLETQYF
NA	TRBV27	TRBJ2-1	NA	TGTGCCAGCAGTTTATGGGCTCCCAATGAGCAGTTCTTC	CASSLWAPNEQFF
NA	TRBV6-1	TRBJ2-7	NA	TGTGCCAGCAGTGAAATCAGGGTTCTGCCCTACGAGCAGTACTTC	CASSEIRVLPYEQYF
once	TRBV7-6	TRBJ2-1	TRBD2	TGTGCCAGCAGCATTGGGACTAGCGGGAATTCCTACAATGAGCAGTTCTTC	CASSIGTSGNSYNEQFF
NA	TRBV5-1	TRBJ1-4	TRBD1	TGCGCCAGCAGTCGGGACAGCAGGCTGGGGAGGACTAATGAAAAACTGTTTTTT	CASSRDSRLGRTNEKLFF
NA	TRBV19	TRBJ1-5	NA	TGTGCCAGTCCTAGATATAGCAATCAGCCCCAGCATTTT	CASPRYSNQPQHF
NA	TRBV10-3	TRBJ2-7	NA	TGTGCCATCAGTGAGAGCACCGCAGAGGGTAGGCAGTACTTC	CAISESTAEGRQYF
NA	TRBV5-6	TRBJ1-1	NA	TGTGCCAGCAGCTTGCAAGCGAACACTGAAGCTTTCTTT	CASSLQANTEAFF
NA	TRBV2	TRBJ2-2	NA	TGTGCCAGCAGTCAGGAGGCGGGAAGATACACCGGGGAGCTGTTTTTT	CASSQEAGRYTGELFF
few	TRBV19	TRBJ2-7	NA	TGTGCCAGTAGTATGGACAGATTCTACGAGCAGTACTTC	CASSMDRFYEQYF
NA	TRBV27	TRBJ2-1	TRBD2	TGTGCCAGCAGTTTATCACTAGCGGTGGATGAGCAGTTCTTC	CASSLSLAVDEQFF
NA	TRBV5-6	TRBJ1-2	TRBD1	TGTGCCAGCAGCCCCATTTTACAGGGGGAAGCTAACTATGGCTACACCTTC	CASSPILQGEANYGYTF
NA	TRBV29-1	TRBJ2-1	NA	TGCAGCGGGAGGAGCGCCAGCTCCTACAATGAGCAGTTCTTC	CSGRSASSYNEQFF
NA	TRBV14	TRBJ2-1	TRBD1	TGTGCCAGCAGCCAACACAGGGGAACCTACAATGAGCAGTTCTTC	CASSQHRGTYNEQFF
few	TRBV2	TRBJ2-7	TRBD2	TGTGCCAGCACCAACGGGGCTAGCGGGGAGACCGAGCAGTACTTC	CASTNGASGETEQYF
once	TRBV10-3	TRBJ2-2	TRBD2	TGTGCCATCAGTGATGGTAGCGGGAGAAAAAACACCGGGGAGCTGTTTTTT	CAISDGSGRKNTGELFF
NA	TRBV5-4	TRBJ2-1	NA	TGTGCCAGCAGCTTGGGTGCCAGCTCCTACAATGAGCAGTTCTTC	CASSLGASSYNEQFF
NA	TRBV9	TRBJ2-5	TRBD2	TGTGCCAGCAGCGTAGGGGCTAGCGGGAGATTTTCAGAGACCCAGTACTTC	CASSVGASGRFSETQYF
NA	TRBV28	TRBJ2-1	NA	TGTGCCAGCAGCACGGGACTCGAAGGCGATGAGCAGTTCTTC	CASSTGLEGDEQFF
NA	TRBV5-6	TRBJ1-4	TRBD1	TGTGCCAGCAGTGGGACAGGGATGGGTGAAAAACTGTTTTTT	CASSGTGMGEKLFF
once	TRBV7-8	TRBJ2-7	NA	TGTGCCAGCAGTCCCACACAGGGTCCCTACGAGCAGTACTTC	CASSPTQGPYEQYF
NA	TRBV9	TRBJ2-5	TRBD1	TGTGCCAGCAGCGTAGTTCCCGGGACAGGGGGGACCAAAGAGACCCAGTACTTC	CASSVVPGTGGTKETQYF
NA	TRBV11-2	TRBJ1-2	NA	TGTGCCAGCAGCTTAGGTTCGGCAGGGCGCTACACCTTC	CASSLGSAGRYTF
few	TRBV6-5	TRBJ2-7	NA	TGTGCCAGCAGTTACTCGCGGACAGCCTACGAGCAGTACTTC	CASSYSRTAYEQYF
NA	TRBV6-5	TRBJ1-2	NA	TGTGCCAGCAGTTACATAAGTGGCAGAATCTATGGCTACACCTTC	CASSYISGRIYGYTF
NA	TRBV7-2	TRBJ2-7	TRBD2	TGTGCCAGCAGCCCAGGACTAGCGGGAGTGTACGAGCAGTACTTC	CASSPGLAGVYEQYF
NA	TRBV27	TRBJ1-3	NA	TGTGCCAGCAGTCCAAGAGGAACGGAAGGCCCAAGTCCGAACACCATATATTTT	CASSPRGTEGPSPNTIYF
NA	TRBV5-1	TRBJ2-3	NA	TGCGCCAGCAGCTTGGAACAGGCCACCACAGATACGCAGTATTTT	CASSLEQATTDTQYF
NA	TRBV6-1	TRBJ2-1	TRBD1	TGTGCCAGCAGTCGCAGGGACAGGGGAGATGAGCAGTTCTTC	CASSRRDRGDEQFF